A single sample is the source of the 2 T cell receptor beta chains below, sequenced in a study of blood T cell repertoires in COVID-19. Data came from immunoSEQ multiplex PCR; TCRdb stores just in-frame clones and leaves some out. The repertoire holds 200,000 to 300,000 clones, with around 86% as singletons. Material: peripheral blood. The receptors were sampled from a woman in her thirties who had recovered from COVID-19.

This chain uses TRBV10-3 with TRBJ1-1; D call uncertain. The CDR3 has 14 residues. Germline assignment: CDR1 ENHRY and CDR2 SYGVKD. With 0 bases removed from V and 5 bases from J, the gap between germline ends came to 10 bases. CDR3 sequence (DNA): TGTGCCATCAGTGAGTCGTCCGGGAGTACTGAAGCTTTCTTT. Its translation is CAISESSGSTEAFF.

The rearrangement uses TRBV5-4 and TRBJ1-2, with no clear D. Germline CDR1 is SGHNT and CDR2 is YYREEE (reference sequence). The length of the CDR3 is 13 residues. V lost 0 bases and J lost 2, with 5 bases in between. The CDR3 coding sequence is TGTGCCAGCAGCTTGGACCAGAACTATGGCTACACCTTC. It yields the protein CASSLDQNYGYTF.